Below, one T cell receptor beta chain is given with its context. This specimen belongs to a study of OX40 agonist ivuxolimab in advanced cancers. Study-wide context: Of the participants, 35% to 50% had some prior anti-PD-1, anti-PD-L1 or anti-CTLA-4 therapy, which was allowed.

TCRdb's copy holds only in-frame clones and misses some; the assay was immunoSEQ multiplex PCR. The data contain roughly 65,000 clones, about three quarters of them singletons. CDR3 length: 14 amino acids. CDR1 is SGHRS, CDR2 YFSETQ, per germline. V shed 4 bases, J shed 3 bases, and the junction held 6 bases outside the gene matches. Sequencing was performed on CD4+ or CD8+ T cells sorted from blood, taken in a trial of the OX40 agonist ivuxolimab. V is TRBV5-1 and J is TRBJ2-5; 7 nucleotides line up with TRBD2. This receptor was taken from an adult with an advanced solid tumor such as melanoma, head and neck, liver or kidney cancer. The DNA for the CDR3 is TGCGCCAGCAGCCCGGGGACTACTAAAGAGACCCAGTACTTC. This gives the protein CASSPGTTKETQYF.